The 15 T cell receptor beta chains below were found in one sample sequenced in a study of blood T cell repertoires in COVID-19. Repertoires were generated with immunoSEQ multiplex PCR, while TCRdb's copy carries only in-frame clones and drops some. The sample carries 220,000 or so clones, around 84% recorded once. The material sequenced was peripheral blood. The receptors stem from a man under 40 with active or convalescent COVID-19.

This chain connects TRBV24-1 to TRBJ1-1, with TRBD1 matching over 8 bases. This CDR3 region has 15 residues. The junction had 8 bases not matched to a gene; V was cut back by 2 bases and J by 7 bases. Germline values: CDR1 KGHDR, CDR2 SFDVKD. The CDR3 loop reads CATSDSGGARGEAFF. DNA for the CDR3: TGTGCCACCAGTGATTCAGGGGGCGCGAGGGGTGAAGCTTTCTTT.

V and J are TRBV13 and TRBJ1-4, with unresolved D. Deletions cut 6 bases from V and 0 bases from J, with 17 bases between. Germline CDR1 PRHDT, CDR2 FYEKMQ (reference sequence). This CDR3 is 17 amino acids long. The CDR3 is CASSPRGGRTTNEKLFF. CDR3 nucleotide sequence: TGTGCCAGCAGTCCACGCGGAGGGCGAACAACTAATGAAAAACTGTTTTTT.

The rearrangement joins TRBV5-4 to TRBJ1-2; a possible D gene is TRBD1 (5 bases). Germline lookup yields CDR1 SGHNT and CDR2 YYREEE (reference sequence). V lost 0 bases and J 8 bases, leaving 11 bases between the germline ends. This CDR3 is built from 13 residues. The CDR3 loop is CASSLVQGSGYTF. As DNA, the CDR3 is TGTGCCAGCAGCTTGGTCCAGGGTTCCGGCTACACCTTC.

The chain has TRBV28 and TRBJ1-5; TRBD1 matches 8 bases. This CDR3 spans 15 amino acids. Germline CDR1 and CDR2: MDHEN and SYDVKM. Losses at the gene ends were 0 bases for V and 7 bases for J; bases not matched to a gene: 5. CDR3 coding DNA: TGTGCCAGCAGTTTATGGGACAGGGCCCCCCAGCCCCAGCATTTT. It is translated as CASSLWDRAPQPQHF.

V usage is TRBV21-1 and J usage is TRBJ2-1; the table's D call of TRBD1 was not tested on the DNA. TRBV21-1 is a pseudogene. The CDR3 consists of 15 residues. The CDR3 coding sequence is TGTGCCAGCGCCCCGAGTGGGGCCTTCAATCGGGAGCAGTTCTTC. It encodes CASAPSGAFNREQFF.

V is TRBV3-1 (or the pseudogene TRBV3-2) and J is TRBJ1-4; TRBD1 is a possible D gene (5 bases). V was trimmed by 0 bases and J by 7 bases, leaving 18 bases between them. Per germline, CDR1 LGHDT and CDR2 YNNKEL (reference sequence). This CDR3 is 17 amino acids long. The CDR3 DNA reads TGTGCCAGCAGCCAAGAATCCCCGGGGGATTACGGTGAAAAACTGTTTTTT. As protein: CASSQESPGDYGEKLFF.

The V and J genes are TRBV9 and TRBJ1-1, with TRBD1 matching 9 bases. Losses at the gene ends were 0 bases for V and 10 bases for J; bases not matched to a gene: 4. The CDR3 runs 13 residues. Germline V gene data show CDR1 as SGDLS and CDR2 as YYNGEE. The CDR3 nucleotides read TGTGCCAGCAGCGTAGGGGACAGGGCTGGAGCTTTCTTT. This translates into CASSVGDRAGAFF.

The rearrangement joins TRBV18 to TRBJ1-5, with D possibly TRBD1 on 6 matching bases. V shed 1 base and J shed 7 bases, with 14 bases lying between them. The CDR3 loop spans 15 amino acids. The germline gives CDR1 KGHSH, CDR2 LQKENI. This CDR3 is CASSPQSGEKQPQHF. The DNA for the CDR3 is TGTGCCAGCTCACCACAGTCAGGGGAGAAACAGCCCCAGCATTTT. The full variable domain, completed using reference TRBV18 and TRBJ1-5, is NAGVMQNPRHLVRRRGQEARLRCSPMKGHSHVYWYRQLPEEGLKFMVYLQKENIIDESGMPKERFSAEFPKEGPSILRIQQVVRGDSAAYFCASSPQSGEKQPQHFGDGTRLSIL.

The genes are TRBV6-1 and TRBJ1-6, with D uncertain. Trimming took off 2 bases at V and 0 bases at J, with 8 bases between the two ends. Germline V CDR1 and CDR2: MNHNS, SASEGT. The CDR3 has 16 amino acids. CDR3: CASSELRSSYNSPLHF. CDR3 DNA sequence: TGTGCCAGCAGTGAACTGAGGAGCTCCTATAATTCACCCCTCCACTTT.

The gene calls are TRBV4-3 and TRBJ2-7; maybe TRBD2 (6 bases). V was pared by 0 bases and J by 2 bases, with 11 bases between. The germline V gene has CDR1 LGHNA and CDR2 YSLEER. The CDR3 length is 15 residues. The CDR3 nucleotides are TGCGCCAGCAGCCAAGAGGGGCGGGACGCCTACGAGCAGTACTTC. It translates to CASSQEGRDAYEQYF.

The rearrangement links TRBV10-1 to TRBJ1-3, with TRBD1 matching over 9 bases. The germline V gene has CDR1 WNHNN and CDR2 SYGVQD (reference sequence). The V and J ends lost 7 bases and 0 bases, in that order; junction bases with no gene match: 19. The CDR3 has 20 amino acids. The CDR3 DNA is TGCGCCAGCACCCTACACCGGGACAGGGTAGGAATGGTCTCTGGAAACACCATATATTTT. Translated, it gives CASTLHRDRVGMVSGNTIYF.

This rearrangement joins TRBV27 to TRBJ2-7; the match to TRBD1 covers 9 bases. Trimming removed 3 bases from V and 6 bases from J; junction bases left unmatched: 18. This CDR3 has 18 residues. CDR1 is MNHEY and CDR2 is SMNVEV in the germline V gene (reference sequence). CDR3 sequence reads: CASSFITPGQGLVVEQYF. As DNA, the CDR3 is TGTGCCAGCAGTTTTATTACCCCGGGACAGGGTTTAGTGGTCGAGCAGTACTTC.

The V and J genes are TRBV7-6 and TRBJ2-2; D might be TRBD2 (6 bases). Germline values: CDR1 SGHVS, CDR2 FNYEAQ. Trimming took 5 bases from V and 5 from J, leaving 12 bases between them. This CDR3 comprises 14 residues. CDR3 region: CASSQAGQTGELFF. The CDR3 nucleotides are TGTGCCAGCAGCCAAGCGGGCCAGACCGGGGAGCTGTTTTTT. The variable domain in full, completed from reference TRBV7-6 and TRBJ2-2, reads GAGVSQSPRYKVTKRGQDVALRCDPISGHVSLYWYRQALGQGPEFLTYFNYEAQQDKSGLPNDRFSAERPEGSISTLTIQRTEQRDSAMYRCASSQAGQTGELFFGEGSRLTVL.

This chain links TRBV25-1 with TRBJ2-1; 7 nucleotides align to TRBD1. The germline gives CDR1 MGHDK, CDR2 SYGVNS. The CDR3 runs 15 residues. V gave up 3 bases and J gave up 6 bases; unmatched junction bases: 8. The chain's CDR3 is CASSDGQVFGNEQFF. DNA for the CDR3: TGTGCCAGCAGTGATGGACAGGTCTTTGGCAATGAGCAGTTCTTC.

This clone has a single count. The J gene is TRBJ2-2, the V gene TRBV7-6; 7 bases are a match to TRBD1. With V trimmed by 5 bases and J by 6 bases, 9 bases remained unmatched. CDR3 length: 15 amino acids. The germline V gene encodes CDR1 SGHVS and CDR2 FNYEAQ. In DNA form, the CDR3 reads TGTGCCAGCAGCCCGACAGGGCGAATGTCCGGGGAGCTGTTTTTT. Translation gives CASSPTGRMSGELFF.